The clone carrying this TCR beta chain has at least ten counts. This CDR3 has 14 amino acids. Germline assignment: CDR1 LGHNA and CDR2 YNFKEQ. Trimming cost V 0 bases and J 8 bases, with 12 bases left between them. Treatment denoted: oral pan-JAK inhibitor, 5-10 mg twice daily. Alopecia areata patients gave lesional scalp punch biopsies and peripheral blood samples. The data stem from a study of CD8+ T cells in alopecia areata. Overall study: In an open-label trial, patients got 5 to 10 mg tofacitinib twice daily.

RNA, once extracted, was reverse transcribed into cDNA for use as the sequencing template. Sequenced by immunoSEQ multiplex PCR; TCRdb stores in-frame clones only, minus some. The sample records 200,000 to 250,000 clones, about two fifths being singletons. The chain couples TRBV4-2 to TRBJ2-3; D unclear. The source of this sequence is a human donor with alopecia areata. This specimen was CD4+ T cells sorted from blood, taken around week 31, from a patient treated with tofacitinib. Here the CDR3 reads CASSQDRASGTQYF. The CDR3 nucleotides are TGTGCCAGCAGCCAAGATAGGGCTTCGGGTACGCAGTATTTT.